The 21 T cell receptor beta chains below all came from one sample that was sequenced in a study of blood T cell repertoires in COVID-19. Only in-frame clones appear in the TCRdb table, and some are missing; sequencing was by immunoSEQ multiplex PCR. The sample consists of 70,000 to 100,000 clones, 89% of them appearing once. The sample was peripheral blood. Every receptor here comes from a man aged 50-59 years with COVID-19, enrolled during active disease.

The chain is built from TRBV7-2 and TRBJ1-2, with 8 bases matching TRBD1. CDR3 length: 16 amino acids. Trimming cost V 5 bases and J 8 bases; bases outside gene matches: 16. CDR1 and CDR2 from the germline V gene are SGHTA and FQGNSA. The CDR3 nucleotides are TGTGCCAGCAGCGCCCAGGGGGCACCGATTGGTATAGGCTACACCTTC. Amino acids: CASSAQGAPIGIGYTF.

V is TRBV6-5 and J is TRBJ1-2, with TRBD1 identical over 8 bases. CDR1 is MNHEY and CDR2 is SVGAGI in the germline V gene. V lost 6 bases and J lost 5; bases outside the gene matches: 2. The CDR3 runs to 12 residues. This CDR3 is CASRGTGYGYTF. The CDR3 nucleotides are TGTGCCAGCAGAGGGACAGGATATGGCTACACCTTC.

V usage is TRBV15 and J usage is TRBJ1-2, with 9 bases aligning to TRBD1. Germline values: CDR1 LNHNV, CDR2 YYDKDF (reference sequence). V was clipped by 3 bases and J by 1 base; unmatched bases: 0. There are 14 residues in the CDR3. The CDR3 bases are TGTGCCACCAGCAGGGACAGGGGTAACTATGGCTACACCTTC. Encoded protein: CATSRDRGNYGYTF.

The chain couples TRBV19 to TRBJ1-6, with unresolved D. CDR1 and CDR2 (germline): LNHDA, SQIVND (reference sequence). Deletions cut 5 bases from V and 0 bases from J, with 5 bases between. The CDR3 contains 14 residues. The CDR3 nucleotides read TGTGCCAGTAGTTACAGCTCCTATAATTCACCCCTCCACTTT. Amino acid sequence: CASSYSSYNSPLHF.

This clone was detected once. The V call is TRBV30, the J call TRBJ1-3, with D unclear. Germline V gene lookup returns CDR1 GTSNPN and CDR2 SVGIG (reference sequence). V was cut by 0 bases and J by 0 bases, with 18 bases left in between. The CDR3 spans 18 residues. CDR3 nucleotides: TGTGCCTGGAGTGTAACCTTCAGAGGCCTCCGCTCTGGAAACACCATATATTTT. Translated, it gives CAWSVTFRGLRSGNTIYF. Using reference TRBV30 and TRBJ1-3 for the parts outside the CDR3, the full variable domain is SQTIHQWPATLVQPVGSPLSLECTVEGTSNPNLYWYRQAAGRGLQLLFYSVGIGQISSEVPQNLSASRPQDRQFILSSKKLLLSDSGFYLCAWSVTFRGLRSGNTIYFGEGSWLTVV.

CDR3 DNA: TGTGCCAGCAGCCAAGGAGCGGGGGGGCTCACCGGGGAGCTGTTTTTT. Its translation is CASSQGAGGLTGELFF. The chain couples TRBV3-1 (or the pseudogene TRBV3-2) to TRBJ2-2; TRBD2 matches at 10 bases. From germline, CDR1 is LGHDT and CDR2 YNNKEL (reference sequence). The CDR3 loop spans 16 amino acids. Germline trimming cut 1 base from V and 4 bases from J; bases unmatched to any gene: 3.

CDR3: CASSVDRLNYGYTF. The CDR3 DNA follows: TGTGCCAGCAGCGTAGACAGGCTTAACTATGGCTACACCTTC. The V gene is TRBV28, the J gene TRBJ1-2, with D possibly TRBD1 on 6 matching bases. V dropped 6 bases and J dropped 1 base, with 12 bases sitting between them. The CDR3 sequence is 14 residues long. Germline V lookup: CDR1 MDHEN, CDR2 SYDVKM.

The gene calls are TRBV10-3 and TRBJ1-6; the match to TRBD1 covers 9 bases. Germline V gene lookup returns CDR1 ENHRY and CDR2 SYGVKD. The CDR3 has 13 amino acids. Trimming took 6 bases from V and 7 from J; bases not matched to a gene: 1. Here the CDR3 reads CAISGQGNSPLHF. DNA of the CDR3: TGTGCCATCAGCGGACAGGGGAATTCACCCCTCCACTTT.

The V and J genes are TRBV6-6 and TRBJ1-3, with a tentative D call TRBD1 (5 bases). CDR1 is MNHNY and CDR2 is SVGAGI in the germline V gene (reference sequence). Trimming took 5 bases from V and 0 from J, leaving 14 bases between them. The CDR3 length is 16 residues. The chain's CDR3 is CASSPSDSYSGNTIYF. Here the CDR3 DNA reads TGTGCCAGCAGTCCTTCTGACAGCTACTCTGGAAACACCATATATTTT.

This clone was detected only once. V usage is TRBV11-2 and J usage is TRBJ2-1; TRBD2 matches at 14 bases. CDR3 size: 19 residues. Trimming at V came to 5 bases and at J to 0 bases, leaving 9 bases not matched to a gene. CDR1 is SGHAT and CDR2 is FQNNGV in the germline V gene. CDR3 sequence: CASSSGLAGGAYSYNEQFF. DNA of the CDR3: TGTGCCAGCAGCAGCGGACTAGCGGGGGGTGCTTACTCCTACAATGAGCAGTTCTTC.

This clone was seen only once. V and J are TRBV30 and TRBJ1-5; a weak D match, TRBD1 (5 bases). There are 13 residues in the CDR3. V gave up 2 bases and J gave up 7 bases, with 12 bases separating them. Looked up from germline, CDR1 is GTSNPN and CDR2 is SVGIG (reference sequence). CDR3 in amino acids: CAWSSGVKQPQHF. The CDR3 region has the DNA TGTGCCTGGAGTTCGGGGGTAAAACAGCCCCAGCATTTT.

The V and J genes are TRBV7-3 and TRBJ2-3, with 8 bases that match TRBD1. This CDR3 region has 16 residues. After removal of 5 bases from V and 3 bases from J, the junction contained 10 bases not matched to a gene. From germline, CDR1 is SGHTA and CDR2 FQGTGA. The CDR3 region has the DNA TGTGCCAGCAGCGAAAGGACAGGGTATTTGACAGATACGCAGTATTTT. Translation gives CASSERTGYLTDTQYF. Full variable domain (remainder filled in from reference TRBV7-3 and TRBJ2-3): GAGVSQTPSNKVTEKGKYVELRCDPISGHTALYWYRQSLGQGPEFLIYFQGTGAADDSGLPNDRFFAVRPEGSVSTLKIQRTERGDSAVYLCASSERTGYLTDTQYFGPGTRLTVL.

This clone turned up a few times. The CDR3 DNA reads TGTGCCAGCCGGGGGACAGGGGGAAGGAACACTGAAGCTTTCTTT. It codes for CASRGTGGRNTEAFF. The rearrangement joins TRBV5-8 to TRBJ1-1; 11 bases match TRBD1. This CDR3 spans 15 amino acids. CDR1 is SGHTS, CDR2 YDEGEE, per germline. The ends lost 7 bases at V and 1 base at J; junction bases unmatched: 6. The whole variable domain, filled in from reference TRBV5-8 and TRBJ1-1, reads EAGVTQSPTHLIKTRGQQATLRCSPISGHTSVYWYQQALGLGLQFLLWYDEGEERNRGNFPPRFSGRQFPNYSSELNVNALELEDSALYLCASRGTGGRNTEAFFGQGTRLTVV.

The V gene is TRBV4-1, the J gene TRBJ2-7, with 10 bases matching TRBD2. J gave up 0 bases and V 0 bases, and 2 bases lay outside the gene matches. This CDR3 comprises 16 residues. Germline CDR1 and CDR2: MGHRA and YSYEKL. The CDR3 nucleotides are TGCGCCAGCAGCCAAGATACTAGCGGGGTCTCCTACGAGCAGTACTTC. It is translated as CASSQDTSGVSYEQYF.

This clone was seen a single time. The chain carries TRBV28 and TRBJ1-6; D perhaps matches TRBD1 (5 bases). Trimming took 10 bases from V and 0 from J, leaving 13 bases between them. The germline gives CDR1 MDHEN, CDR2 SYDVKM. This CDR3 comprises 15 residues. As DNA, the CDR3 is TGTGCCACCGCGACAGCAAGCTCCTATAATTCACCCCTCCACTTT. This gives the protein CATATASSYNSPLHF.

The rearrangement joins TRBV12-3 or TRBV12-4 to TRBJ1-1, with 8 nucleotides matching TRBD1. Trimming cost V 7 bases and J 6 bases; bases outside gene matches: 7. There are 13 residues in the CDR3. CDR3 bases: TGTGCCAGCAAAGACAGGGGCAGCGCTGAAGCTTTCTTT. It specifies CASKDRGSAEAFF.

The chain is built from TRBV6-5 and TRBJ1-2, with 10 nucleotides matching TRBD1. From germline, CDR1 is MNHEY and CDR2 SVGAGI. The CDR3 totals 14 residues. V was pared by 10 bases and J by 4 bases, with 9 bases of the junction left unmatched. CDR3 loop: CATLGQGGFYGYTF. CDR3 nucleotides: TGTGCCACCCTAGGACAGGGGGGGTTCTATGGCTACACCTTC.

V gene TRBV20-1 combines with J gene TRBJ2-1; the match to TRBD2 covers 7 bases. V was pared by 6 bases and J by 10 bases, with 3 bases of the junction left unmatched. Germline CDR1 reads DFQATT; CDR2 reads SNEGSKA (reference sequence). The CDR3 sequence is 10 residues long. The CDR3 sequence is CSAWTREQFF. The CDR3 DNA follows: TGCAGTGCCTGGACTAGGGAGCAGTTCTTC.

The gene calls are TRBV7-2 and TRBJ1-1; possible D gene TRBD1, 5 bases. The CDR3 has 14 amino acids. The V and J ends lost 0 bases and 1 base respectively, with 6 bases between them. The V gene's germline CDR1 is SGHTA and CDR2 FQGNSA. DNA of the CDR3: TGTGCCAGCAGCTTAGCGGGGGGGAACACTGAAGCTTTCTTT. Its translation is CASSLAGGNTEAFF.

This clone was seen only a few times. The rearrangement links TRBV30 to TRBJ1-2; the match to TRBD1 covers 8 bases. The germline V gene encodes CDR1 GTSNPN and CDR2 SVGIG (reference sequence). J was trimmed by 4 bases and V by 5 bases; bases with no gene match: 15. CDR3 size: 16 residues. This CDR3 reads CAWSLGGTGQIYGYTF. CDR3 in DNA: TGTGCCTGGTCCCTTGGCGGGACAGGACAAATCTATGGCTACACCTTC.

The V gene is TRBV3-1 (or the pseudogene TRBV3-2), the J gene TRBJ1-2; D is possibly TRBD1 (6 bases). V was pared by 0 bases and J by 6 bases, with 14 bases between. Per the germline V gene, CDR1 is LGHDT and CDR2 is YNNKEL (reference sequence). This CDR3 comprises 15 residues. The CDR3 sequence: CASSQDILQGNGYTF. The CDR3 DNA reads as TGTGCCAGCAGCCAAGATATACTACAGGGAAATGGCTACACCTTC.